Included here is one T cell receptor (beta chain) sequence, with context. Here immunoSEQ multiplex PCR was the method, and the copy in TCRdb shows in-frame clones only, minus some. The table has about 53,000 clones, approximately 92% seen once. At cycle 4 day 1, cycle 7 day 1, and baseline, blood was sampled. The CDR3 sequence is 15 residues long. Germline CDR1 and CDR2: KGHSH and LQKENI. The J segment lost 8 bases and the V segment lost 1 base, leaving 6 bases of the junction unmatched. The data stem from a study of OX40 agonist ivuxolimab in advanced cancers. Study at large: Across the patients, intravenous ivuxolimab was delivered every 2 weeks at 0.01 to 10 mg/kg. Participants, approximately 81% male, averaged roughly 60 years of age, ranging from roughly 23 to 80. Partial responses occurred in Three dose-escalation patients, one with hepatocellular carcinoma and two with cutaneous melanoma.

The material was CD4+ or CD8+ T cells sorted from blood, obtained in a trial of the OX40 agonist ivuxolimab. This sequence was found in an adult with an advanced solid tumor such as melanoma, head and neck, liver or kidney cancer. The chain combines TRBV18 with TRBJ2-1, with TRBD1 identical over 9 bases. CDR3 in DNA: TGTGCCAGCTCACCACGGACAGGGGATAGGGATGAGCAGTTCTTC. Translation gives CASSPRTGDRDEQFF.